This entry concerns a single T cell receptor (beta chain). This record comes from a study of blood T cell repertoires in COVID-19. Study summary: The cDNA or gDNA used as material had been derived from T cells, B-cell-depleted T cells, or PBMCs.

The protocol was immunoSEQ multiplex PCR, while the TCRdb copy is restricted to in-frame clones and leaves out a portion. Of some 110,000 clones detected, approximately 85% appear once; the ten largest clones hold around 4.8%. The CDR3 has 15 amino acids. Germline V gene data show CDR1 as MGHRA and CDR2 as YSYEKL. The junction had 3 bases not matched to a gene; V was cut back by 1 base and J by 4 bases. What was sequenced was peripheral blood. This TCR derives from a man in his fifties or sixties with acute or convalescent COVID-19. V is TRBV4-1 and J is TRBJ2-4, with 8 bases aligning to TRBD2. CDR3 in DNA: TGCGCCAGCAGCCAAGCACGGGAGGGTAAAAACATTCAGTACTTC. Translating it yields CASSQAREGKNIQYF.